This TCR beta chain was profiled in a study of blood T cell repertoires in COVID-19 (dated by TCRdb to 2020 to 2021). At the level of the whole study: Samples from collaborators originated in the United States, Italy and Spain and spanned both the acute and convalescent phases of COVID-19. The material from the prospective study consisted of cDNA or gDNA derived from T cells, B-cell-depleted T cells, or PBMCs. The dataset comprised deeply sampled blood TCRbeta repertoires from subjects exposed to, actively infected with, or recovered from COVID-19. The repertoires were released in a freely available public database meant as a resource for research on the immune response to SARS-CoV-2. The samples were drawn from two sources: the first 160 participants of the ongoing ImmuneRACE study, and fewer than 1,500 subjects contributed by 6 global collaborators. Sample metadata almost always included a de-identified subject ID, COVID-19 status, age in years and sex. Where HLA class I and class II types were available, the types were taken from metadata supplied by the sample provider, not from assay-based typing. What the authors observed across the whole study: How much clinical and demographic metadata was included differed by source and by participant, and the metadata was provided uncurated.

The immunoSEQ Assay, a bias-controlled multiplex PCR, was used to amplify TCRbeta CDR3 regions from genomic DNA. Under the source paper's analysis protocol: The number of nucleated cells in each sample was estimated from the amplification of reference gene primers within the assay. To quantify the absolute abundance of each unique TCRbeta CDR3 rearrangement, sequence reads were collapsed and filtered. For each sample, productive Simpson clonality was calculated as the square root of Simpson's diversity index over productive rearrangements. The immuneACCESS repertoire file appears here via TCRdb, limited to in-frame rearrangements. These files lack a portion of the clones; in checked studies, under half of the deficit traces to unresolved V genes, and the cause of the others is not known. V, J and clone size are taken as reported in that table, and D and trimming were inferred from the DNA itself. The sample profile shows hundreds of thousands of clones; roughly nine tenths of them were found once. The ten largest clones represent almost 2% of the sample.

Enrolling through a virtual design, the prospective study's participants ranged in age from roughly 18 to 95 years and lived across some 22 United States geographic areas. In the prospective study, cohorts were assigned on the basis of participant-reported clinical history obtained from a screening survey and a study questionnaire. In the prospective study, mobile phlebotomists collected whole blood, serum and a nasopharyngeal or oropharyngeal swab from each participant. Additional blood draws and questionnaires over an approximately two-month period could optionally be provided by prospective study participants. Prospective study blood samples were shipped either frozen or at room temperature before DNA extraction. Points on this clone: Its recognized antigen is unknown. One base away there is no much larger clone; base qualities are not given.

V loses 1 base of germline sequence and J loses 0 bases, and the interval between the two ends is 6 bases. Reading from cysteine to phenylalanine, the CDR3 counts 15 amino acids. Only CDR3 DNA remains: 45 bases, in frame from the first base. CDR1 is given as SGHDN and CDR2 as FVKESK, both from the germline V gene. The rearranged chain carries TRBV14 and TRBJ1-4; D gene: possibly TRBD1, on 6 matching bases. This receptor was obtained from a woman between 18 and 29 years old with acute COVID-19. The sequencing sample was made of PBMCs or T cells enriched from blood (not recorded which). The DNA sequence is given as TGTGCCAGCAGCCAAGGGACAGCAACTAATGAAAAACTGTTTTTT. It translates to CASSQGTATNEKLFF.